A selection of T cell receptor beta chains follows, all from one sample in a study of cytomegalovirus exposure and HLA in healthy donors. Only in-frame clones appear in the TCRdb table, and some are missing; sequencing was by immunoSEQ multiplex PCR. The data contain hundreds of thousands of clones, 88% of them singletons. The specimen sequenced was PBMCs. The receptors shown here come from a woman younger than 35 in good health and CMV-seronegative. The CDR3 runs from the conserved cysteine through the conserved F or W. The D gene is left open where the match is weak. The size field is filled for only some rows; it gives once, few, many or a size class.

TRBV30	TRBD1	TRBJ1-5	-	TGTGCCTGGAGCACCGGGACAGGGCCTAATCAGCCCCAGCATTTT	CAWSTGTGPNQPQHF
TRBV2	-	TRBJ2-7	-	TGTGCCAGCAGTGGGGGCCACTCCGCCACCGAGCAGTACTTC	CASSGGHSATEQYF
TRBV4-3	TRBD2	TRBJ2-1	-	TGCGCCAGCAGCCAGGGGACTAGCGGGGGCTCCTACAATGAGCAGTTCTTC	CASSQGTSGGSYNEQFF
TRBV27	-	TRBJ1-1	once	TGTGCCAGCAGTTTATCAGTCGGTAACACTGAAGCTTTCTTT	CASSLSVGNTEAFF
TRBV5-6	-	TRBJ1-2	-	TGTGCCAGCAGCCCACCAAGGGGCAGGGGTGGCTACACCTTC	CASSPPRGRGGYTF
TRBV28	TRBD1	TRBJ1-4	-	TGTGCCAGCAAGGGGGCCCTAAATGAAAAACTGTTTTTT	CASKGALNEKLFF
TRBV27	TRBD1	TRBJ2-5	-	TGTGCCAGCATCGGTCGGGACAGGGGAGAGACCCAGTACTTC	CASIGRDRGETQYF
TRBV2	TRBD1	TRBJ1-6	-	TGTGCCAGCAACAGGGGGCGGTCGTATTCACCCCTCCACTTT	CASNRGRSYSPLHF
TRBV7-2	-	TRBJ1-4	-	TGTGCCAGCAGCCAGACAGTTAAGGATGAAAAACTGTTTTTT	CASSQTVKDEKLFF
TRBV27	-	TRBJ2-4	once	TGTGCCAGCAGTTTACGGGGGTCCAAAAACATTCAGTACTTC	CASSLRGSKNIQYF
TRBV12-5	-	TRBJ2-7	once	TGTGCTAGTGGTAACCGGGACTACGAGCAGTACTTC	CASGNRDYEQYF
TRBV11-3	-	TRBJ2-3	-	TGTGCCAGCAGCCAACGCTCTAGCGTGTTAGATACGCAGTATTTT	CASSQRSSVLDTQYF
TRBV2	-	TRBJ2-7	-	TGTGCCAGCAGTGAAATTCCGTCCGGGCGGGCCTACGAGCAGTACTTC	CASSEIPSGRAYEQYF
TRBV4-1	TRBD2	TRBJ2-3	-	TGCGCCAGCAGCCAACCGGGACTAGCGAGGAGCCCCACAGATACGCAGTATTTT	CASSQPGLARSPTDTQYF
TRBV5-1	TRBD1	TRBJ2-7	-	TGCGCCAGCAGCTTGGGGGACAGGGTGCACGAGCAGTACTTC	CASSLGDRVHEQYF
TRBV5-1	TRBD1	TRBJ2-3	-	TGCGCCAGCAGCATTTCGGGACAGGGTACAGATACGCAGTATTTT	CASSISGQGTDTQYF
TRBV7-2	-	TRBJ2-7	-	TGTGCCAGCAGCTTAATCACAGGGAACTACGAGCAGTACTTC	CASSLITGNYEQYF
TRBV25-1	TRBD2	TRBJ2-1	-	TGTGCCTGCTACGGGACTAGCCGCCCCGGGGGATCCAATGAGCAGTTCTTC	CACYGTSRPGGSNEQFF
TRBV7-6	TRBD2	TRBJ2-1	once	TGTGCCAGCAGCCCAGTGGCGGGAGGGTACAATGAGCAGTTCTTC	CASSPVAGGYNEQFF
TRBV19	TRBD1	TRBJ1-1	-	TGTGCCAGTAAGATCGACAGGGAGCCCACTGAAGCTTTCTTT	CASKIDREPTEAFF
TRBV19	TRBD1	TRBJ1-1	-	TGTGCCAGTAGTCCCGGACAGGGGTTGAACACTGAAGCTTTCTTT	CASSPGQGLNTEAFF
TRBV29-1	TRBD2	TRBJ2-3	-	TGCAGCGTTGTAGCGGGAGGGAGGGCAGATACGCAGTATTTT	CSVVAGGRADTQYF
TRBV10-3	TRBD2	TRBJ2-1	-	TGTGCCATCAGCCTTAGCGGGAGGGCCGGCGATGAGCAGTTCTTC	CAISLSGRAGDEQFF
TRBV27	-	TRBJ2-1	-	TGTGCCACCTCCGGGTGGGAGGATGAGCAGTTCTTC	CATSGWEDEQFF
TRBV7-3	TRBD2	TRBJ2-3	-	TGTGCCAGCAGCCTTCACGGGGCGGGAGTGGCGATCGCAGATACGCAGTATTTT	CASSLHGAGVAIADTQYF
TRBV6-5	TRBD1	TRBJ2-7	-	TGTGCCAGCAGTAGACAGGGTTACGAGCAGTACTTC	CASSRQGYEQYF